The T cell receptor beta chain described here comes from a study of OX40 agonist ivuxolimab in advanced cancers. General study points: The specificity for antigen of the expanded peripheral T cells was not determined.

This clone was found a few times. What it binds is not known. The method was immunoSEQ multiplex PCR; TCRdb's version includes in-frame clones alone and lacks a portion of them. The data show around 70,000 clones, with roughly 80% seen just once and 6% to 8% held by the top ten. Germline V gives CDR1 SGHNT, CDR2 YYREEE (reference sequence). With V trimmed by 0 bases and J by 2 bases, 3 bases remained unmatched. The CDR3 is 16 residues long. The starting material was CD4+ or CD8+ T cells sorted from blood, obtained in a trial of the OX40 agonist ivuxolimab. The chain carries TRBV5-4 and TRBJ2-3; 10 bases are shared with TRBD2. This clonotype was sampled from an adult with an advanced solid tumor such as melanoma, head and neck, liver or kidney cancer. CDR3 loop: CASSLGGLANTDTQYF. CDR3 nucleotides: TGTGCCAGCAGCTTGGGGGGACTAGCGAACACAGATACGCAGTATTTT.